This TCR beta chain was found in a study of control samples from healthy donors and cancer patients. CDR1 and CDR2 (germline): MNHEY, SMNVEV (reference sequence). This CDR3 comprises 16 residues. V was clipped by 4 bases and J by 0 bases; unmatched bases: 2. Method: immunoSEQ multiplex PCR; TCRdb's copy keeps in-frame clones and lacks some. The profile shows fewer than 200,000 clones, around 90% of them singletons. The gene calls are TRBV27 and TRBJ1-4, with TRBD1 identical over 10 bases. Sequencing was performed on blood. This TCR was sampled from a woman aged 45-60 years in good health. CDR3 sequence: CASSSGTGATNEKLFF. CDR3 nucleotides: TGTGCCAGCAGTTCCGGGACAGGGGCAACTAATGAAAAACTGTTTTTT.